This T cell receptor beta chain was identified in a study of T cells after somatic rescue of genetic block. Clones were sequenced by immunoSEQ multiplex PCR, and TCRdb holds only the in-frame ones, with some missing. The profile shows over 95,000 clones, 90% to 95% of them singletons. The CDR3 extends over 16 amino acids. V trimming: 0 bases; J trimming: 6 bases; junction bases outside the gene matches: 6. Per germline, CDR1 LGHNA and CDR2 YSLEER. The chain employs TRBV4-3 and TRBJ2-1, with 9 bases fitting TRBD2. Sequenced input: peripheral blood mononuclear cells (PBMCs). This receptor was taken from a woman aged 18-35 years. CDR3 residues: CASSQDLTSGINEQFF. The CDR3 coding sequence is TGCGCCAGCAGCCAAGATCTGACTAGCGGAATCAATGAGCAGTTCTTC.